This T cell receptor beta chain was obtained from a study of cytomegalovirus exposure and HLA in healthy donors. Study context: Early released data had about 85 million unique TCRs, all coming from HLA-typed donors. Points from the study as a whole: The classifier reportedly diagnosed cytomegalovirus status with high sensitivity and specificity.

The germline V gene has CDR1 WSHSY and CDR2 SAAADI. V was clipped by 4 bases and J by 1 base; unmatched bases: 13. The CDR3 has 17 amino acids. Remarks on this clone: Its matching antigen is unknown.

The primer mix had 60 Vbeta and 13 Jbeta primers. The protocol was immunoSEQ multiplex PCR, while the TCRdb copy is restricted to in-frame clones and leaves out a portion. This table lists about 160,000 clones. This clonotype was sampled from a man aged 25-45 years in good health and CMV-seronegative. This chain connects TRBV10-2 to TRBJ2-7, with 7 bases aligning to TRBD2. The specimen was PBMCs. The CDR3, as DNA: TGCGCCAGCAGTGGGGGTCTACGGAGCGGGGATTCCTACGAGCAGTACTTC. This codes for CASSGGLRSGDSYEQYF.